One and the same sample provided the 20 T cell receptor beta chains below, sequenced in a study of cytomegalovirus exposure and HLA in healthy donors. Use of 60 Vbeta and 13 Jbeta primers characterized the PCR. Assay: immunoSEQ multiplex PCR; the TCRdb copy retains only in-frame clones and omits some. The sample carries around 40,000 clones, around 65% recorded once. Sequencing used PBMCs. These receptors originate from a human donor in good health.

The chain joins TRBV14 to TRBJ1-1, with 10 bases lining up with TRBD1. Germline V gives CDR1 SGHDN, CDR2 FVKESK. This CDR3 contains 16 residues. Trimming removed 2 bases from V and 1 base from J; junction bases left unmatched: 4. CDR3 region: CASSQRQGAGNTEAFF. CDR3 sequence (DNA): TGTGCCAGCAGCCAAAGACAGGGGGCGGGGAACACTGAAGCTTTCTTT.

This chain links TRBV7-8 with TRBJ2-1; 10 positions agree with TRBD2. V shed 5 bases, J shed 3 bases, and the junction held 4 bases outside the gene matches. CDR1 and CDR2 from the germline V gene are SGHVS and FQNEAQ. CDR3 length: 15 residues. In DNA, the CDR3 is TGTGCCAGCAGCCTACCTAGCGGGAGCTACAATGAGCAGTTCTTC. It is translated as CASSLPSGSYNEQFF.

This clone was counted a single time. CDR3 in amino acids: CASSPRRGSYEQYF. The CDR3 DNA is TGTGCCAGCTCACCCCGGAGGGGATCCTACGAGCAGTACTTC. This sequence joins TRBV18 and TRBJ2-7, with a tentative D call TRBD2 (6 bases). CDR1 and CDR2 (germline): KGHSH, LQKENI. V was cut by 3 bases and J by 1 base, with 10 bases left in between. CDR3 size: 14 residues.

The rearrangement links TRBV18 to TRBJ1-1; D may be TRBD1 (6 bases). CDR1 and CDR2 (germline): KGHSH, LQKENI. V was clipped by 3 bases and J by 0 bases, with 8 bases between them. The CDR3 runs 14 residues. In DNA, the CDR3 is TGTGCCAGCTCACCTGGACAGCTGAACACTGAAGCTTTCTTT. Translated, it gives CASSPGQLNTEAFF. Looking up the rest from reference TRBV18 and TRBJ1-1 gives the full variable domain: NAGVMQNPRHLVRRRGQEARLRCSPMKGHSHVYWYRQLPEEGLKFMVYLQKENIIDESGMPKERFSAEFPKEGPSILRIQQVVRGDSAAYFCASSPGQLNTEAFFGQGTRLTVV.

V is TRBV18 and J is TRBJ2-7, with D maybe TRBD1 (6 bases). Trimming removed 2 bases at V and 5 bases at J, with 16 bases between. The CDR3 spans 15 residues. Germline-derived CDR1 and CDR2 are KGHSH and LQKENI. The CDR3 is CASSPGRGIKDEQYF. The DNA for the CDR3 is TGTGCCAGCTCACCAGGCAGGGGAATAAAGGACGAGCAGTACTTC.

This clone was seen only a few times. This chain links TRBV5-6 with TRBJ1-4, with D perhaps matching TRBD1 (5 bases). CDR3 size: 13 residues. Germline loops: CDR1 SGHDT, CDR2 YYEEEE. The V gene lost 4 bases and the J gene lost 7 bases, with 11 bases spanning the gap. CDR3 loop: CASSAGHFEKLFF. The CDR3, as DNA: TGTGCCAGCAGCGCCGGACATTTTGAAAAACTGTTTTTT.

The chain couples TRBV11-2 to TRBJ2-3; unclear D gene. The length of the CDR3 is 15 residues. Germline lookup yields CDR1 SGHAT and CDR2 FQNNGV. Trimming removed 0 bases from V and 2 bases from J, with 9 bases in between. CDR3 DNA: TGTGCCAGCAGCTTAGATCGTGGCAACACAGATACGCAGTATTTT. It yields the protein CASSLDRGNTDTQYF.

This clone was counted a few times. Relative to the germline gene, one junction end is altered; a read error may explain this. The chain is built from TRBV5-6 and TRBJ2-1; D is undetermined. The CDR3 has 11 residues. Germline CDR1 SGHDT, CDR2 YYEEEE. The CDR3 coding sequence is TGTGCCAGCAGCTTCTACCATGAGCAGTTCTTC. Its translation is CASSFYHEQFF. Filled out from reference TRBV5-6 and TRBJ2-1, the complete variable domain reads DAGVTQSPTHLIKTRGQQVTLRCSPKSGHDTVSWYQQALGQGPQFIFQYYEEEERQRGNFPDRFSGHQFPNYSSELNVNALLLGDSALYLCASSFYHEQFFGPGTRLTVL.

This clone was picked up a small number of times. The chain couples TRBV7-9 to TRBJ2-7, with 7 bases fitting TRBD1. The CDR3 is 14 amino acids. Germline values: CDR1 SEHNR, CDR2 FQNEAQ (reference sequence). The V and J ends lost 4 bases and 2 bases, in that order; junction bases with no gene match: 5. CDR3 loop: CASSSRQGAYEQYF. CDR3 bases: TGTGCCAGCAGCTCCCGACAGGGTGCCTACGAGCAGTACTTC.

This clone has a single count. CDR3 amino acids: CASSYRRGSYEQYF. The CDR3 nucleotides read TGTGCCAGCAGTTACAGGCGGGGCTCGTACGAGCAGTACTTC. The gene calls are TRBV6-5 and TRBJ2-7, with a weak D call TRBD2 (6 bases). The germline V and J ends were trimmed by 2 bases and 4 bases, with 12 bases remaining between them. This CDR3 is 14 amino acids long. In germline, CDR1 is MNHEY, CDR2 SVGAGI.

This clone was detected a few times. V gene TRBV10-1 combines with J gene TRBJ2-3; possibly TRBD2 for D (6 bases). The CDR3 is 17 amino acids. Germline CDR1 and CDR2: WNHNN and SYGVQD (reference sequence). V was trimmed by 3 bases and J by 4 bases, leaving 20 bases between them. The CDR3 DNA sequence: TGCGCCAGCAGTGACGAACTAGCTTTAGCCGGAGCAGATACGCAGTATTTT. Encoded protein: CASSDELALAGADTQYF.

This clone has a single count. The V call is TRBV19, the J call TRBJ1-2; the match to TRBD1 covers 8 bases. The J segment lost 6 bases and the V segment lost 7 bases, leaving 10 bases of the junction unmatched. The CDR3 has 14 amino acids. The germline V gene has CDR1 LNHDA and CDR2 SQIVND (reference sequence). The chain's CDR3 is CASTGTGFLHGYTF. In DNA form, the CDR3 reads TGTGCCAGTACCGGGACAGGTTTCCTCCATGGCTACACCTTC. The entire variable domain, with the rest obtained from reference TRBV19 and TRBJ1-2, is as follows: DGGITQSPKYLFRKEGQNVTLSCEQNLNHDAMYWYRQDPGQGLRLIYYSQIVNDFQKGDIAEGYSVSREKKESFPLTVTSAQKNPTAFYLCASTGTGFLHGYTFGSGTRLTVV.

This chain links TRBV7-8 with TRBJ1-2; maybe TRBD1 (6 bases). Germline V lookup: CDR1 SGHVS, CDR2 FQNEAQ. Trimming removed 1 base at V and 4 bases at J, with 13 bases between. CDR3 size: 15 residues. In DNA, the CDR3 is TGTGCCAGCAGCTTAGGAGGACAGCAAATCTATGGCTACACCTTC. Protein sequence: CASSLGGQQIYGYTF.

The V and J genes are TRBV28 and TRBJ2-6; D uncertain. The germline CDR1 and CDR2 sequences are MDHEN and SYDVKM. This CDR3 has 14 residues. Trimming took off 5 bases at V and 5 bases at J, with 10 bases between the two ends. CDR3 in amino acids: CASSTSRRANVLTF. The CDR3 DNA reads TGTGCCAGCAGTACTTCCCGTCGGGCCAACGTCCTGACTTTC.

V and J are TRBV11-2 and TRBJ2-7; perhaps TRBD2 as D (6 bases). V lost 3 bases and J 2 bases, leaving 11 bases between the germline ends. Germline V gene sequence: CDR1 SGHAT, CDR2 FQNNGV. This CDR3 spans 14 amino acids. CDR3: CASSFEAGPYEQYF. CDR3 nucleotides: TGTGCCAGCAGCTTCGAAGCGGGTCCCTACGAGCAGTACTTC.

The table lists this clone with a few counts. The chain is built from TRBV19 and TRBJ1-5; D is uncertain. Per germline, CDR1 LNHDA and CDR2 SQIVND (reference sequence). The CDR3 totals 10 residues. The CDR3 region is CASGIQPQHF. The CDR3 region has the DNA TGTGCGTCCGGTATTCAGCCCCAGCATTTT.

The V gene is TRBV7-2, the J gene TRBJ2-7; 8 positions match TRBD1. This CDR3 is 15 amino acids long. Losses at the gene ends were 0 bases for V and 4 bases for J; bases not matched to a gene: 5. Germline loops: CDR1 SGHTA, CDR2 FQGNSA. CDR3 bases: TGTGCCAGCAGCTTAGCATTTGGACAGGGATACGAGCAGTACTTC. It yields the protein CASSLAFGQGYEQYF.

This clone has only one observation. The CDR3 DNA follows: TGTGCCAGCAGCAAGAGGACTGGGCGGGATTCACCCCTCCACTTT. This codes for CASSKRTGRDSPLHF. The chain employs TRBV6-5 and TRBJ1-6; D is uncertain. This CDR3 is built from 15 residues. Germline values: CDR1 MNHEY, CDR2 SVGAGI. V lost 6 bases and J lost 8, with 17 bases in between.

CDR3 residues: CASSGTAYMNTEAFF. The CDR3 DNA is TGTGCCAGTTCGGGGACAGCTTATATGAACACTGAAGCTTTCTTT. V and J are TRBV5-4 and TRBJ1-1, with TRBD1 matching over 7 bases. V was pared by 8 bases and J by 0 bases, with 10 bases of the junction left unmatched. The length of the CDR3 is 15 residues. The germline gives CDR1 SGHNT, CDR2 YYREEE (reference sequence).

The chain carries TRBV2 and TRBJ1-6, with 12 bases that match TRBD1. Germline V gene data show CDR1 as SNHLY and CDR2 as FYNNEI. Germline trimming cut 6 bases from V and 2 bases from J; bases unmatched to any gene: 8. The CDR3 length is 18 residues. The CDR3 coding sequence is TGTGCCAGCAGCGGGGACAGGGGGCGTAGCACCTATAATTCACCCCTCCACTTT. It encodes CASSGDRGRSTYNSPLHF.